This T cell receptor beta chain stems from a study of EBV T-cell therapy then PD-1 blockade in nasopharyngeal carcinoma. This table comes from immunoSEQ multiplex PCR, and its TCRdb copy is limited to in-frame clones, with some not included. The table shows about 17,000 clones, with roughly 84% occurring only once. In regard to this clone: Its antigen remains unknown.

Between the trimmed V and J ends, which lost 0 bases and 2 bases, there was a span of 8 bases. CDR3 size: 14 residues. Germline V CDR1 and CDR2: SGHKS, YYEKEE (reference sequence). Specified treatment: AdE1-LMPpoly-expanded autologous EBV-specific T-cell therapy followed by anti-PD-1 nivolumab. This material consisted of CD8+ T cells from blood, taken at day 0 from a patient whose treatment included autologous EBV-specific T cells and nivolumab. This sequence joins TRBV5-5 and TRBJ1-2; D ambiguous. The clonotype comes from a man aged 35 to 55 with nasopharyngeal carcinoma. For the CDR3, the DNA is TGTGCCAGCAGCTTGGACAGAGCAAACTATGGCTACACCTTC. Its protein product is CASSLDRANYGYTF.